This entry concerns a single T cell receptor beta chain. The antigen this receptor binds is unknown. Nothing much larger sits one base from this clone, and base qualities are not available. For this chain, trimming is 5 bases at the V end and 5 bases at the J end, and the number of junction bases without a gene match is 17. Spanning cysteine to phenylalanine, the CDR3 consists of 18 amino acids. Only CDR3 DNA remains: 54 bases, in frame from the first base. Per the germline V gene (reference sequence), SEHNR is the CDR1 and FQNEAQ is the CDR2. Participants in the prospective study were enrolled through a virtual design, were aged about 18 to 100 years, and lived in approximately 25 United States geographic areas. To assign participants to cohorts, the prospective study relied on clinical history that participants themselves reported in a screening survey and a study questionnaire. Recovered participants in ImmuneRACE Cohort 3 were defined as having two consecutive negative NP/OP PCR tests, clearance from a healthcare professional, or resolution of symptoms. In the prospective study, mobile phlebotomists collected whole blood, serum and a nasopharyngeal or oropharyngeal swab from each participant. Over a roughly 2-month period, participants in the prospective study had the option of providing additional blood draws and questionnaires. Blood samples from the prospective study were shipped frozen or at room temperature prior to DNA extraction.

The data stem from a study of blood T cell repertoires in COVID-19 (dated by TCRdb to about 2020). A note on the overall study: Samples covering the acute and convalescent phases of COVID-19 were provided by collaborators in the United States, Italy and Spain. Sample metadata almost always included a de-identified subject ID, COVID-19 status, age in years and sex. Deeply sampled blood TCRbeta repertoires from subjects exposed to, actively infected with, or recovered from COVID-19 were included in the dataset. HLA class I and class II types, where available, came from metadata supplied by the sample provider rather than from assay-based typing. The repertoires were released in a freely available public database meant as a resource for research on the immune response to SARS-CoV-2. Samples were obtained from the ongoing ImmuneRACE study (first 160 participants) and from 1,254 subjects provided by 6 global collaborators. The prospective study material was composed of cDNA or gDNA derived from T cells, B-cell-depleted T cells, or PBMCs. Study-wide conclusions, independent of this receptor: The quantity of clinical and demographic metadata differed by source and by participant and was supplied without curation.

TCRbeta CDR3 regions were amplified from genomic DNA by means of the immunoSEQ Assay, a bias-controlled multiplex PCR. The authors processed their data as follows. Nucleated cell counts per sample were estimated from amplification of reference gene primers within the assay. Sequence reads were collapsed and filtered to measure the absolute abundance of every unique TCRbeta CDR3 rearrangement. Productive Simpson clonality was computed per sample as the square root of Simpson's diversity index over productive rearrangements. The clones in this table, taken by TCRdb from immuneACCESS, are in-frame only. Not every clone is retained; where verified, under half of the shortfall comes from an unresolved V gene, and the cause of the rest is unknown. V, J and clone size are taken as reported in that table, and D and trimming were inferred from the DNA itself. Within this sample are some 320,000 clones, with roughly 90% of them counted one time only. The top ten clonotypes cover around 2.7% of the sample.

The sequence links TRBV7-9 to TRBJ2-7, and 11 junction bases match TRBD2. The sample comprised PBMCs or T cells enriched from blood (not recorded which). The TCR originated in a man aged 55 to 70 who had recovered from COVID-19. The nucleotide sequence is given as TGTGCCAGCAGCCACGGTGTTAGCGGGAGGGCCGGGCGCAACGAGCAGTACTTC. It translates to CASSHGVSGRAGRNEQYF. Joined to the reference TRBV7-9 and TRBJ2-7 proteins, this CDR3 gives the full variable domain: DTGVSQNPRHKITKRGQNVTFRCDPISEHNRLYWYRQTLGQGPEFLTYFQNEAQLEKSRLLSDRFSAERPKGSFSTLEIQRTEQGDSAMYLCASSHGVSGRAGRNEQYFGPGTRLTVT.